The 5 T cell receptor beta chains reported below all come from one sample, sequenced in a study of blood T cell repertoires in COVID-19. Here immunoSEQ multiplex PCR was the method, and the copy in TCRdb shows in-frame clones only, minus some. Here the sample spans about 310,000 clones, almost 90% being singletons. Specimen: peripheral blood. These receptor sequences come from a young woman with COVID-19, enrolled during active disease.

The chain employs TRBV30 and TRBJ1-5, with D possibly being TRBD1 (5 bases). CDR1 GTSNPN and CDR2 SVGIG come from the germline V gene (reference sequence). CDR3 length: 15 amino acids. Trimming took off 3 bases at V and 0 bases at J, with 12 bases between the two ends. The CDR3 nucleotides are TGTGCCTGGAGCGACAGCGATTATAGCAATCAGCCCCAGCATTTT. It translates to CAWSDSDYSNQPQHF.

The rearrangement links TRBV29-1 to TRBJ2-1, with D possibly matching TRBD2 (5 bases). Trimming pared 0 bases from V and 2 bases from J, leaving 8 bases between. Germline V CDR1 and CDR2: SQVTM, ANQGSEA. This CDR3 has 14 residues. CDR3 loop: CSVEDREAYNEQFF. DNA for the CDR3: TGCAGCGTTGAAGATCGGGAAGCCTACAATGAGCAGTTCTTC.

The gene calls are TRBV7-8 and TRBJ2-5, with 10 bases lining up with TRBD1. The J segment lost 7 bases and the V segment lost 1 base, leaving 15 bases of the junction unmatched. This CDR3 is built from 18 residues. In germline, CDR1 is SGHVS, CDR2 FQNEAQ. CDR3: CASSLVPRQGAFSWTQYF. The CDR3 DNA follows: TGTGCCAGCAGCTTAGTCCCAAGACAGGGGGCTTTCTCTTGGACCCAGTACTTC.

This clone has a single count. The J gene is TRBJ2-4, the V gene TRBV14; TRBD2 agrees at 7 bases. The ends lost 5 bases at V and 0 bases at J; junction bases unmatched: 7. CDR1 and CDR2 from the germline V gene are SGHDN and FVKESK. This CDR3 spans 16 amino acids. The CDR3 loop reads CASSAAGTLAKNIQYF. CDR3 sequence (DNA): TGTGCCAGCAGCGCAGCGGGAACTCTAGCCAAAAACATTCAGTACTTC.

A word on this clone: A single base separates this from a much larger clone, so it may be a read error. This chain uses TRBV7-2 with TRBJ1-3; maybe TRBD1 (5 bases). There are 14 residues in the CDR3. CDR1 is SGHTA, CDR2 FQGNSA, per germline. The germline V and J ends were trimmed by 1 base and 3 bases, with 7 bases remaining between them. The CDR3 here is CASSLVRDGNTIYF. The CDR3 nucleotides are TGTGCCAGCAGCTTAGTCAGGGATGGAAACACCATATATTTT. Filled out from reference TRBV7-2 and TRBJ1-3, the complete variable domain reads GAGVSQSPSNKVTEKGKDVELRCDPISGHTALYWYRQSLGQGLEFLIYFQGNSAPDKSGLPSDRFSAERTGGSVSTLTIQRTQQEDSAVYLCASSLVRDGNTIYFGEGSWLTVV.